This TCR beta chain came from a study of T-cell reconstitution after alpha-beta-depleted transplantation in children. Points from the study as a whole: Diversity of TCRbeta at day 60 was high in some patients, arising from surviving recipient T cells and thymic progenitors. Several hundred rapidly expanded clones from non-depleted graft cells reportedly supplied alpha-beta T cells about two months post-transplant. T-cell counts and diversity were attributed mostly to newly produced T cells one year after transplant.

This clonotype was observed a few times. Its cognate antigen is unknown. Preparation of the TCRbeta library involved a method that used unique molecular identifiers. TCRdb analysed the PCR reads with MiXCR anew, one entry per CDR3 protein. The sample has 250,000 to 300,000 distinct CDR3 sequences, over 9% seen once. The germline V and J ends were trimmed by 1 base and 4 bases, with 12 bases remaining between them. CDR3 length: 15 amino acids. Per the germline V gene, CDR1 is KGHDR and CDR2 is SFDVKD. The TCR sequence derives from a boy under two years old with acute myeloid leukemia, due to receive a stem cell transplant. The chain couples TRBV24-1 to TRBJ2-5, with D perhaps TRBD2 (6 bases). Sequenced here: PBMCs, sampled before TCRalphabeta/CD19-depleted stem cell transplant. The CDR3 is CATSDFSGVGETQYF. The CDR3 DNA sequence: TGTGCCACCAGTGATTTTTCGGGGGTAGGAGAGACCCAGTACTTC.